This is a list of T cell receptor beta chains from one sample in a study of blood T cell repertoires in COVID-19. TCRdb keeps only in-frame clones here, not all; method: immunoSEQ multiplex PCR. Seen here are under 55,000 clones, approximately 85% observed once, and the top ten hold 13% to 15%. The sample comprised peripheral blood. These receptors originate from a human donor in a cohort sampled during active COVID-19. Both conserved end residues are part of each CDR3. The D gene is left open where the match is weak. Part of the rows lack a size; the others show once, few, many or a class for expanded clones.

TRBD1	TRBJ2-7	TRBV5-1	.	TGCGCCAGCAGCTTGGCCCGTTTCGCGACAGGGAATTACGAGCAGTACTTC	CASSLARFATGNYEQYF
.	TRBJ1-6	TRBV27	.	TGTGCCAGCAGTTTGTGGGGGGGGTACGTTTCACCCCTCCACTTT	CASSLWGGYVSPLHF
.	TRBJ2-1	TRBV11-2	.	TGTGCCAGCAGCTTACGCGTTACAGGGACTGAGCAGTTCTTC	CASSLRVTGTEQFF
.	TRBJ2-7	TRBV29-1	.	TGCAGCGTTGTAGACCCCGGAAGGGGCTACGAGCAGTACTTC	CSVVDPGRGYEQYF
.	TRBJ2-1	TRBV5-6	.	TGTGCCAGCAGCTCCGCGCAGGCCGTAGCCTACAATGAGCAGTTCTTC	CASSSAQAVAYNEQFF
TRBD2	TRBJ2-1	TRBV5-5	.	TGTGCCACGCACGGGACTAGCCGACCGCAAAGCTCCTACAATGAGCAGTTCTTC	CATHGTSRPQSSYNEQFF
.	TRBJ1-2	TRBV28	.	TGTGCCAGCAGGGCGGGGGGTCCACCCCCCTATGGCTACACCTTC	CASRAGGPPPYGYTF
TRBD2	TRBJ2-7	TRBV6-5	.	TGTGCCAGCAGGCCGCTAGCGGGTTGGTCCGAGCAGTACTTC	CASRPLAGWSEQYF
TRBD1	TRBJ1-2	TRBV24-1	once	TGTGCCACCAGTGATTCGGGACAGGGACTTGGCTATGGCTACACCTTC	CATSDSGQGLGYGYTF
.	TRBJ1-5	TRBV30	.	TGTGCCTGGAGTCTGGCGTCCGGGCAGCCCCAGCATTTT	CAWSLASGQPQHF
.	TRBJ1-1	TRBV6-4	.	TGTGCCAGCGATTGCGGACAGCCTTGGCTGAACACTGAAGCTTTCTTT	CASDCGQPWLNTEAFF
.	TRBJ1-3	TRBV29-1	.	TGCAGCGTTGAAGGGGGAGTTGGAAACACCATATATTTT	CSVEGGVGNTIYF
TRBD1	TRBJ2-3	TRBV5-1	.	TGCGCCAGCGGGACAGGAGACACAGATACGCAGTATTTT	CASGTGDTDTQYF
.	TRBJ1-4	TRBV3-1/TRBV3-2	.	TGTGCCAGCAGCCCCCGCCAGGGGAGGGCAGGCAAACTGTTTTTT	CASSPRQGRAGKLFF
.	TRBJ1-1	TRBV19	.	TGTGCCAGTAGATCTATGAGAGAGAAGAACACTGAAGCTTTCTTT	CASRSMREKNTEAFF
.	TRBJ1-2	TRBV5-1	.	TGCGCCAGCAGCCCCGTCTCGGGGGGCTATGGCTACACCTTC	CASSPVSGGYGYTF
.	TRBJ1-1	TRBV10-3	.	TGTGCCACCCAAGGGGGGGGTGAAGCTTTCTTT	CATQGGGEAFF
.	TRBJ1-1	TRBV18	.	TGTGCCAGCTCACCAAGTGCAGTCGCGAACACTGAAGCTTTCTTT	CASSPSAVANTEAFF
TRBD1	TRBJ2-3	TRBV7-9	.	TGTGCCAGCAACCGGGACAGACGTTACACAGATACGCAGTATTTT	CASNRDRRYTDTQYF
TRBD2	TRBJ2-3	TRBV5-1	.	TGCGCCAGCAGCCCCTTAGGGGGACTAGCGGGCACAGATACGCAGTATTTT	CASSPLGGLAGTDTQYF
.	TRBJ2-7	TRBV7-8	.	TGTGCCAGCAGCGTTGGGGGGGCGGCAGGTACGCAGGAGCAGTACTTC	CASSVGGAAGTQEQYF
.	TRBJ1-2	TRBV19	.	TGTGCCAGTAGTATAGATCACGGAGGCTTCTATGGCTACACCTTC	CASSIDHGGFYGYTF
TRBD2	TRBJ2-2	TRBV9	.	TGTGCCAGCAGCGTGGGACTAGCGGGAGGGGCGGGTTTTGGCACCGGGGAGCTGTTTTTT	CASSVGLAGGAGFGTGELFF
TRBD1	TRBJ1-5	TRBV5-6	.	TGTGCCAGCAGCTTGACCAGGGACAGGGGGCGTTCGAGCAATCAGCCCCAGCATTTT	CASSLTRDRGRSSNQPQHF
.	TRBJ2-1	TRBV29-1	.	TGCAGCGTTGAGGCCCAGGGATACAATGAGCAGTTCTTC	CSVEAQGYNEQFF
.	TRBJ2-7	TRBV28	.	TGTGCCAGCAGTCTACCGCAGGGGCTCTACGAGCAGTACTTC	CASSLPQGLYEQYF
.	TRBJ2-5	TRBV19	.	TGTGCCAGTAGTCGGGGTCACCAAGAGACCCAGTACTTC	CASSRGHQETQYF
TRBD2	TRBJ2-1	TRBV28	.	TGTGCCAGCAGCTCGGGGACTAGGACGGTCGATGAGCAGTTCTTC	CASSSGTRTVDEQFF
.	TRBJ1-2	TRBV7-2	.	TGTGCCAGCAGCCCGACGACAGGAGCTAACTATGGCTACACCTTC	CASSPTTGANYGYTF
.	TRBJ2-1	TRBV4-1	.	TGCGCCAGCAGCCAAGGATCCAGTTACAATGAGCAGTTCTTC	CASSQGSSYNEQFF
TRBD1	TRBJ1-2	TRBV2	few	TGTGCCGGGGGACAGGGTTATGGCTACACCTTC	CAGGQGYGYTF
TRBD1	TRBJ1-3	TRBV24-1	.	TGTGCCACCAGTGAACATCCGGGACAGGGATTCTCTGGAAACACCATATATTTT	CATSEHPGQGFSGNTIYF
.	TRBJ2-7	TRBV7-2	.	TGTGCCAGCAGCTTAGACGGTTCCGAGCAGTACTTC	CASSLDGSEQYF
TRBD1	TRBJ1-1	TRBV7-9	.	TGTGCCAGCAGCTCGAGGACAGGGGCGAACACTGAAGCTTTCTTT	CASSSRTGANTEAFF
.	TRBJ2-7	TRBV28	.	TGTGCCAGCGAAACCCCGGGTACGGCCTACGAGCAGTACTTC	CASETPGTAYEQYF
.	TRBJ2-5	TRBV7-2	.	TGTGCCAGCAGCTTAGCGGGCGCTGGGGAGACCCAGTACTTC	CASSLAGAGETQYF
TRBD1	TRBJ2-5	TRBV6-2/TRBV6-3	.	TGTGCCAGCAGCACAGGGGTAGAGACCCAGTACTTC	CASSTGVETQYF
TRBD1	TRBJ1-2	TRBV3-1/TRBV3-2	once	TGTGCCAGCAGCCAAATACAGGGGGAAGGCTACACCTTC	CASSQIQGEGYTF
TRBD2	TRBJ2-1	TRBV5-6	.	TGTGCCAGCAGCCTAATAGGGACTAGCGGATACGATGAGCAGTTCTTC	CASSLIGTSGYDEQFF
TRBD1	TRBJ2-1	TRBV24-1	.	TGTGCCACCAGGGACGCGGACAGGGGGCCCTACAATGAGCAGTTCTTC	CATRDADRGPYNEQFF
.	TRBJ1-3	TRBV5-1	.	TGCGCCAGCAGGCCTTCAGGGATCTCTGGAAACACCATATATTTT	CASRPSGISGNTIYF
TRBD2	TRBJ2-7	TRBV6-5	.	TGTGCCAGCAGTTACATGCGGGGGAGCTACGAGCAGTACTTC	CASSYMRGSYEQYF
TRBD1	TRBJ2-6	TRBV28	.	TGTGCCAGCAGTGTACCGGGACAGACCTACTCTGGGGCCAACGTCCTGACTTTC	CASSVPGQTYSGANVLTF
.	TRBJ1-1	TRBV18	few	TGTGCCAGCTCGCAAAAAAGAACGGGGGAAGCTTTCTTT	CASSQKRTGEAFF
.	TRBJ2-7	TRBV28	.	TGTGCCAGCAGTTTATCCGGGATCCTCTACGAGCAGTACTTC	CASSLSGILYEQYF
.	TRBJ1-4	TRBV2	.	TGTGCCAGCAGTGCGCAGGGGCAGTTCTCTAATGAAAAACTGTTTTTT	CASSAQGQFSNEKLFF
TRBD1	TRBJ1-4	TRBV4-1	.	TGCGCCAGCAGACAAGCCGGGACAGTAGTCGAAAAACTGTTTTTT	CASRQAGTVVEKLFF
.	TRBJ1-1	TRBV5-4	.	TGTGCCAGCAGCTCGACAGAGAACACTGAAGCTTTCTTT	CASSSTENTEAFF